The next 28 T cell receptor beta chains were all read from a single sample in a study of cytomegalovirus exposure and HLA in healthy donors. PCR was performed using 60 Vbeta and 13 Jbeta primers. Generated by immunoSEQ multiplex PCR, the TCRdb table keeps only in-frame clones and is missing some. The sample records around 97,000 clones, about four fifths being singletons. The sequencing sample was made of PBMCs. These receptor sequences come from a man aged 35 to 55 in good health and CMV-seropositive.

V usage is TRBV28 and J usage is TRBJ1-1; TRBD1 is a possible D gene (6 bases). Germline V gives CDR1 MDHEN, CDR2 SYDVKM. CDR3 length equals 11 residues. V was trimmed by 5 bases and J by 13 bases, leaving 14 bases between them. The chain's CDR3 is CASSPYRVLFF. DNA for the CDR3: TGTGCCAGCAGTCCCTACAGGGTGCTTTTCTTT.

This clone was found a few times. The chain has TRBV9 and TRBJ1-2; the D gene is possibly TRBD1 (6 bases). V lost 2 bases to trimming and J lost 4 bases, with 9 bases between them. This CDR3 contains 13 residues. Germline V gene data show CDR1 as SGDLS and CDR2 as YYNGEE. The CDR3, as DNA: TGTGCCAGCAGCGTGGGGGCGGGCTATGGCTACACCTTC. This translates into CASSVGAGYGYTF.

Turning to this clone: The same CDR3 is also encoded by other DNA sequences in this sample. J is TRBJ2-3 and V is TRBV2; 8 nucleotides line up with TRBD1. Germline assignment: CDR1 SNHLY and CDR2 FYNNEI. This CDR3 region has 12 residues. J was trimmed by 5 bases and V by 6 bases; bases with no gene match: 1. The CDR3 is CASRDRGDTQYF. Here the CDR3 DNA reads TGTGCCAGCAGAGACAGGGGAGATACGCAGTATTTT.

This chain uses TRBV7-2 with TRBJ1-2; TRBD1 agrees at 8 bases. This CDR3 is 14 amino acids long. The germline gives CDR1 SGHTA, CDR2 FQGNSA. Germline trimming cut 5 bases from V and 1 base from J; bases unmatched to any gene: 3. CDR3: CASSPQGVNYGYTF. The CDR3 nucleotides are TGTGCCAGCAGCCCACAGGGGGTTAACTATGGCTACACCTTC.

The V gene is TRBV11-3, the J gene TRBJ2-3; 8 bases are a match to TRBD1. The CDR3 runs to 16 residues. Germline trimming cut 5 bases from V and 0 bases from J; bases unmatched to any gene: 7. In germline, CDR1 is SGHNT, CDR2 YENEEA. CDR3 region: CASSAWTGQSTDTQYF. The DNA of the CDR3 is TGTGCCAGCAGCGCCTGGACAGGGCAAAGCACAGATACGCAGTATTTT. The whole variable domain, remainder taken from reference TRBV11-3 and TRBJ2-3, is EAGVVQSPRYKIIEKKQPVAFWCNPISGHNTLYWYLQNLGQGPELLIRYENEEAVDDSQLPKDRFSAERLKGVDSTLKIQPAELGDSAVYLCASSAWTGQSTDTQYFGPGTRLTVL.

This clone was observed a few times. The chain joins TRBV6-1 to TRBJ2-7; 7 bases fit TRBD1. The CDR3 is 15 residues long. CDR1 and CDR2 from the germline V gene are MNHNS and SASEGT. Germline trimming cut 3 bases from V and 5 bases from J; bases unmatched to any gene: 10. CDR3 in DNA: TGTGCCAGCAGTGACCAGGGGGTCCGGGGCCACGAGCAGTACTTC. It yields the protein CASSDQGVRGHEQYF.

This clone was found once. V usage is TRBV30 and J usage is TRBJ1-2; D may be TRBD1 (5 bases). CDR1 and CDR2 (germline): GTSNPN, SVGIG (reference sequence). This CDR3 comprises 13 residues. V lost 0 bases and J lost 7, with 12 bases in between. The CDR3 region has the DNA TGTGCCTGGAGTGTTGCAGGGAGGGCTGGCTACACCTTC. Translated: CAWSVAGRAGYTF.

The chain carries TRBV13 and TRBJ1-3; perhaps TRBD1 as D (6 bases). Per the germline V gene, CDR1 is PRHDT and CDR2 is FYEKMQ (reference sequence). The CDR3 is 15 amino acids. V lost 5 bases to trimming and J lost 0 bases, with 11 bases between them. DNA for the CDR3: TGTGCCAGCAGCCGCGACAGGCTCTCTGGAAACACCATATATTTT. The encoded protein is CASSRDRLSGNTIYF.

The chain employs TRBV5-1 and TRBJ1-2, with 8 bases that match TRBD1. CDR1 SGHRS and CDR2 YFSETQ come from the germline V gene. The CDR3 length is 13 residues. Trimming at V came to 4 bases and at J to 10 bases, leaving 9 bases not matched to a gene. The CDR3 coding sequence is TGCGCCAGCAGCACTGGACAGGGAGGTGTCTACACCTTC. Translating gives CASSTGQGGVYTF.

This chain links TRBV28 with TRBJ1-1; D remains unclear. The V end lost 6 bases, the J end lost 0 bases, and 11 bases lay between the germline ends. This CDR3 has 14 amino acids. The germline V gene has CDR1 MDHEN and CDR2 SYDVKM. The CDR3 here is CASSQQTMNTEAFF. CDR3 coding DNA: TGTGCCAGCAGCCAACAGACCATGAACACTGAAGCTTTCTTT. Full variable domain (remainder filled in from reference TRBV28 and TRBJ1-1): DVKVTQSSRYLVKRTGEKVFLECVQDMDHENMFWYRQDPGLGLRLIYFSYDVKMKEKGDIPEGYSVSREKKERFSLILESASTNQTSMYLCASSQQTMNTEAFFGQGTRLTVV.

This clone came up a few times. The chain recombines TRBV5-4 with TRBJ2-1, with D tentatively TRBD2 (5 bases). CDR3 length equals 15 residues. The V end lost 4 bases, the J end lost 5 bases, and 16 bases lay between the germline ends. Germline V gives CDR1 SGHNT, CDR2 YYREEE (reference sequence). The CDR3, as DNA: TGTGCCAGCAGCCTACTAGGTCAGCGTGACAATGAGCAGTTCTTC. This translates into CASSLLGQRDNEQFF.

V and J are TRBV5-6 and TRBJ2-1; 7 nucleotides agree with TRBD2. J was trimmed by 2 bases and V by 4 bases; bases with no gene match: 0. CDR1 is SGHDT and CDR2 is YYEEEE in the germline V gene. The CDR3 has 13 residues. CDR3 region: CASSAGAYNEQFF. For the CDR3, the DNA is TGTGCCAGCAGCGCGGGAGCCTACAATGAGCAGTTCTTC.

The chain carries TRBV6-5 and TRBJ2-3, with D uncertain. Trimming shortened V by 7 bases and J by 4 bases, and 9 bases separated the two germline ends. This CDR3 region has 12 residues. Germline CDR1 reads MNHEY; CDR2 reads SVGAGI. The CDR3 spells CASTSGADTQYF. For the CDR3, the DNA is TGTGCCAGCACCTCGGGTGCAGATACGCAGTATTTT.

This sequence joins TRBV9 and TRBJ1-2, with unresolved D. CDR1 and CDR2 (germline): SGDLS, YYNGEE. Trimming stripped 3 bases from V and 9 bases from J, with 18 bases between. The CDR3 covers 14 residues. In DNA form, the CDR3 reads TGTGCCAGCAGCGGTTCTCAGGAAGGTCTGAGCTACACCTTC. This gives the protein CASSGSQEGLSYTF.

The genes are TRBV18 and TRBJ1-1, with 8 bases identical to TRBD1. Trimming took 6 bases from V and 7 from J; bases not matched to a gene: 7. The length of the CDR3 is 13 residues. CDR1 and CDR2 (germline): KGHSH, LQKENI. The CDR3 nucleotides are TGTGCCAGCTCCGACAGGGGAAGGCTTGAAGCTTTCTTT. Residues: CASSDRGRLEAFF.

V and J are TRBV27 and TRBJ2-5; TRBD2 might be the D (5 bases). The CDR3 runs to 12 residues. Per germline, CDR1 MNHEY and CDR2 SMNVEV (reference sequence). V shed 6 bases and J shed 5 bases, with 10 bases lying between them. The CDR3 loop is CASRDPGETQYF. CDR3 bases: TGTGCCAGCAGGGACCCGGGGGAGACCCAGTACTTC.

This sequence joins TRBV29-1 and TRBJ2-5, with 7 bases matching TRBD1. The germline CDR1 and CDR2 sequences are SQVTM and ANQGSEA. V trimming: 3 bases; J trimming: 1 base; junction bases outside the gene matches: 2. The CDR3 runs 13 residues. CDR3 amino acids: CSVDGTAQETQYF. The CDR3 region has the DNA TGCAGCGTTGACGGGACAGCCCAAGAGACCCAGTACTTC.

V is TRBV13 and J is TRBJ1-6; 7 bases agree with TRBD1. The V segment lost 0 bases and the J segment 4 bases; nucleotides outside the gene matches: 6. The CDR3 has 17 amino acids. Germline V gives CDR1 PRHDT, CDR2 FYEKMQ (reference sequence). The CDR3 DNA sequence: TGTGCCAGCAGCTTAGGTTCTCCGGGACAGTATAATTCACCCCTCCACTTT. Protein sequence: CASSLGSPGQYNSPLHF.

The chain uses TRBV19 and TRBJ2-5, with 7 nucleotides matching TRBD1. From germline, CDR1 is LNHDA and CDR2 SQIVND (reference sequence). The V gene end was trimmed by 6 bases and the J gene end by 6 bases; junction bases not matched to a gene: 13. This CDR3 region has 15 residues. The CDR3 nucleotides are TGTGCCAGTAGCCTGACAGGGACGGGCTTAAAGACCCAGTACTTC. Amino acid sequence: CASSLTGTGLKTQYF.

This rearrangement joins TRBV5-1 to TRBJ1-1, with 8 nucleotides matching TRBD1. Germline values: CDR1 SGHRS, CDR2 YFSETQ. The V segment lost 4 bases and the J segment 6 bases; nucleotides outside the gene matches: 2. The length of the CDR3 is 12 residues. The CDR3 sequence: CASSRTGSEAFF. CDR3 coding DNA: TGCGCCAGCAGCCGGACAGGGTCTGAAGCTTTCTTT.

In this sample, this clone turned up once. The CDR3 region is CASSFSGRATDTQYF. DNA for the CDR3: TGTGCCAGCAGTTTCAGCGGGAGAGCCACAGATACGCAGTATTTT. The rearrangement uses TRBV6-1 and TRBJ2-3; 8 bases line up with TRBD2. Germline V gene lookup returns CDR1 MNHNS and CDR2 SASEGT. Unmatched junction bases numbered 6, after V lost 5 bases and J lost 2 bases. This CDR3 has 15 residues.

CDR3 in amino acids: CAWSVRLSSSGNTIYF. The CDR3 nucleotides read TGTGCCTGGAGTGTGCGACTGAGCTCTAGTGGAAACACCATATATTTT. The chain is built from TRBV30 and TRBJ1-3; D is undetermined. Trimming pared 0 bases from V and 3 bases from J, leaving 15 bases between. The CDR3 runs to 16 residues. CDR1 is GTSNPN, CDR2 SVGIG, per germline (reference sequence).

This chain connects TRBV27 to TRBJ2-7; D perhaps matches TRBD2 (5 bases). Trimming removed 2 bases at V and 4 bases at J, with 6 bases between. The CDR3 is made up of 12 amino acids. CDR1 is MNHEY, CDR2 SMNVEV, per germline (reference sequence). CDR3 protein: CASSLAGYEQYF. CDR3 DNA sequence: TGTGCCAGCAGTTTAGCGGGTTACGAGCAGTACTTC.

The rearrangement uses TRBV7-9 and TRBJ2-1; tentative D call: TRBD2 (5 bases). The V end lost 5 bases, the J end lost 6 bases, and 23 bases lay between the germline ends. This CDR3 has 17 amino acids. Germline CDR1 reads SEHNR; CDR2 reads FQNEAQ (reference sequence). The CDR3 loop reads CASSPLVGFHEGNEQFF. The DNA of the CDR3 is TGTGCCAGCAGCCCGTTAGTAGGGTTTCATGAGGGCAATGAGCAGTTCTTC.

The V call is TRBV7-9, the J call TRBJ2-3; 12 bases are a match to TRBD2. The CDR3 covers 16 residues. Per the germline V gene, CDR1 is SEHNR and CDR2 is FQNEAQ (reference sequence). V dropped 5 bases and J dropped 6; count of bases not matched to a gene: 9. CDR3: CASSPPGLAGTDTQYF. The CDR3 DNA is TGTGCCAGCAGCCCCCCAGGACTAGCGGGAACCGATACGCAGTATTTT.

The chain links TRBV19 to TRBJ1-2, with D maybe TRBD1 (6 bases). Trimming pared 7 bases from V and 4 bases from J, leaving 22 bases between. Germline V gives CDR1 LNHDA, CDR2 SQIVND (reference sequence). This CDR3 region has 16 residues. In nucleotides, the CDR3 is TGTGCCAGTACTCCAAACGCCCGAACAGGGTTCTATGGCTACACCTTC. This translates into CASTPNARTGFYGYTF. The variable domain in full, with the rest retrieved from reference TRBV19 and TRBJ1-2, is DGGITQSPKYLFRKEGQNVTLSCEQNLNHDAMYWYRQDPGQGLRLIYYSQIVNDFQKGDIAEGYSVSREKKESFPLTVTSAQKNPTAFYLCASTPNARTGFYGYTFGSGTRLTVV.

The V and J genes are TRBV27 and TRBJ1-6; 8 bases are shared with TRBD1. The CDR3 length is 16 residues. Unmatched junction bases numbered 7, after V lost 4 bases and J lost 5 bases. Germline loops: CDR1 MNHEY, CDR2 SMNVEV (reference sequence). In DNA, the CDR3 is TGTGCCAGCAGTTCCGAGAACAGGGGGAATAATTCACCCCTCCACTTT. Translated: CASSSENRGNNSPLHF.

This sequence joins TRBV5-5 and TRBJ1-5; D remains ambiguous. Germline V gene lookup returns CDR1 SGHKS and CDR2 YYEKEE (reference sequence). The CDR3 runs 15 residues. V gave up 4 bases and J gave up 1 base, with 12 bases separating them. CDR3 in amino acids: CASSPLDLSNQPQHF. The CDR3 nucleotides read TGTGCCAGCAGCCCGCTAGACTTAAGCAATCAGCCCCAGCATTTT.